The text below deals with one T cell receptor (beta chain). Its specificity is unknown. Sequenced by immunoSEQ multiplex PCR; TCRdb stores in-frame clones only, minus some. This table has tens of thousands of clones, roughly four fifths appearing once. Trimming pared 5 bases from V and 4 bases from J, leaving 17 bases between. The germline V gene encodes CDR1 SGHAT and CDR2 FQNNGV. CDR3 size: 16 residues. The data originate from a study of graft-versus-host responses after intestinal transplantation. The wider study: Once they had received anti-thymocyte globulin induction, all recipients took tacrolimus and steroids for approximately three years.

Study-wide results and limits: Among recipient marrow samples, GvH clones were found; some appeared first in ileum or blood. Within allografts, high graft-versus-host to host-versus-graft clonal ratios were seen among patients with graft-donor T cell macrochimerism. Early post-transplant HvG declines were associated with peak circulating GvH clone levels.

The chain carries TRBV11-2 and TRBJ1-4; a possible D gene is TRBD1 (5 bases). The material was unstimulated CD8+ T cells sorted from spleen or lymph node cells, obtained before intestinal transplant. The receptor's source is a human donor who received an intestinal transplant. The CDR3: CASSPKLRGDNEKLFF. As DNA, the CDR3 is TGTGCCAGCAGCCCCAAGCTTAGGGGTGATAATGAAAAACTGTTTTTT. Using reference TRBV11-2 and TRBJ1-4 for the parts outside the CDR3, the full variable domain is EAGVAQSPRYKIIEKRQSVAFWCNPISGHATLYWYQQILGQGPKLLIQFQNNGVVDDSQLPKDRFSAERLKGVDSTLKIQPAKLEDSAVYLCASSPKLRGDNEKLFFGSGTQLSVL.